One and the same sample provided the 8 T cell receptor beta chains below, sequenced in a study of neurological immune-mediated disorders. Stated time point: longitudinal time-point 3. A single record per CDR3 protein comes from TCRdb applying MiXCR to the 5' RACE reads. The profile shows some 89,000 distinct CDR3 sequences, 4.3% of them singletons. The sequenced sample was PBMCs. Receptors were obtained from a woman between 55 and 75 years old with multiple sclerosis.

In this sample, this clonotype turned up many times. In DNA, the CDR3 is TGCGCCAGCAGCATTACAGGGGCCGACGCTGGGGCCAACGTCCTGACTTTC. The encoded protein is CASSITGADAGANVLTF. The chain carries TRBV4-1 and TRBJ2-6, with 7 bases fitting TRBD1. The CDR3 totals 17 residues. Germline V gives CDR1 MGHRA, CDR2 YSYEKL. Unmatched junction bases numbered 9, after V lost 5 bases and J lost 2 bases.

This clonotype was picked up many times. This chain uses TRBV18 with TRBJ2-2; D is uncertain. The CDR3 consists of 15 residues. Germline CDR1 and CDR2: KGHSH and LQKENI. V was shortened by 2 bases and J by 5 bases, with 12 bases between the two germline ends. Here the CDR3 reads CASSPNRDPTGELFF. In nucleotides, the CDR3 is TGTGCCAGCTCACCAAATAGGGATCCGACCGGGGAGCTGTTTTTT.

This clonotype has a count of ten or more. The gene calls are TRBV29-1 and TRBJ2-7; D might be TRBD2 (7 bases). This CDR3 has 17 amino acids. V gave up 4 bases and J gave up 0 bases, with 22 bases separating them. The germline V gene encodes CDR1 SQVTM and CDR2 ANQGSEA. The CDR3 DNA reads as TGCAGCGTTGCTGGGGGGGGGGCTACTGGAGGCTCCTACGAGCAGTACTTC. This sequence encodes CSVAGGGATGGSYEQYF.

Many counts were recorded for this clonotype. The gene calls are TRBV5-1 and TRBJ2-3, with D possibly matching TRBD1 (7 bases). The CDR3 is made up of 16 amino acids. Deletions cut 0 bases from V and 6 bases from J, with 17 bases between. The germline V gene has CDR1 SGHRS and CDR2 YFSETQ. CDR3 nucleotide sequence: TGCGCCAGCAGCTTGGCCGCAGCGGGCAGGGGGGATACGCAGTATTTT. Translation gives CASSLAAAGRGDTQYF.

This clonotype was detected many times. This chain uses TRBV5-1 with TRBJ2-1; D uncertain. Germline loops: CDR1 SGHRS, CDR2 YFSETQ. CDR3 length equals 13 residues. Trimming stripped 6 bases from V and 0 bases from J, with 7 bases between. This CDR3 is CASKESSYNEQFF. In DNA, the CDR3 is TGCGCCAGCAAAGAGAGCTCCTACAATGAGCAGTTCTTC.

This clonotype was recorded at least ten times. V usage is TRBV5-1 and J usage is TRBJ2-1; TRBD2 is a possible D gene (5 bases). Germline loops: CDR1 SGHRS, CDR2 YFSETQ. This CDR3 is built from 17 residues. The V gene lost 3 bases and the J gene lost 6 bases, with 22 bases spanning the gap. The CDR3 protein is CASSWRLASPSFNEQFF. In DNA form, the CDR3 reads TGCGCCAGCAGCTGGAGGCTAGCCTCCCCGTCTTTCAATGAGCAGTTCTTC.

This clonotype occurred a few times. This may be a read error: a much more frequent sequence differs by one nucleotide. The V call is TRBV20-1, the J call TRBJ1-1; the D gene is possibly TRBD1 (5 bases). Germline V gene sequence: CDR1 DFQATT, CDR2 SNEGSKA (reference sequence). This CDR3 contains 13 residues. Trimming stripped 7 bases from V and 3 bases from J, with 15 bases between. CDR3 in DNA: TGCAGTGTCCTGGGCCAGGGAGACACTGAAGCTTTCTTT. Translating gives CSVLGQGDTEAFF.

This clonotype was counted ten times or more. The V call is TRBV29-1, the J call TRBJ1-5; 9 nucleotides match TRBD1. V shed 7 bases and J 3 bases; nucleotides not matched to a gene: 7. This CDR3 spans 14 amino acids. Per the germline V gene, CDR1 is SQVTM and CDR2 is ANQGSEA. Here the CDR3 DNA reads TGCAGCGCCGCCGGGACAGGGATCAATCAGCCCCAGCATTTT. Translated: CSAAGTGINQPQHF. Full variable domain (rest looked up from reference TRBV29-1 and TRBJ1-5): SAVISQKPSRDICQRGTSLTIQCQVDSQVTMMFWYRQQPGQSLTLIATANQGSEATYESGFVIDKFPISRPNLTFSTLTVSNMSPEDSSIYLCSAAGTGINQPQHFGDGTRLSIL.